Described below is a single T cell receptor (beta chain) sequence and its context. There are 14 residues in the CDR3. V lost 7 bases and J lost 7, with 18 bases in between. CDR1 and CDR2 (germline): MNHNY, SVGAGI (reference sequence). This record belongs to a study of cytomegalovirus exposure and HLA in healthy donors. The PCR was carried out with 60 Vbeta primers and 13 Jbeta primers. Clones were read by immunoSEQ multiplex PCR, and TCRdb kept only the in-frame ones, dropping some. Here the sample spans roughly 110,000 clones, over 60% being singletons. The chain has TRBV6-6 and TRBJ2-3; no reliable D call. Sequenced input: PBMCs. This receptor was taken from a man younger than 40 in good health and CMV-seropositive. As DNA, the CDR3 is TGTGCCAGCACGTCAGGTCCTCTGGTGAATACGCAGTATTTT. Amino acid sequence: CASTSGPLVNTQYF.